Sequencing of this TCR beta chain was carried out in a study of T cell responses to AZD1222 COVID-19 vaccine. A word on this clone: Its antigen remains unknown.

V lost 5 bases, J lost 4 bases, and 9 bases stayed unmatched. The CDR3 contains 15 residues. Germline CDR1 reads SGHTA; CDR2 reads FQGNSA. The method was immunoSEQ multiplex PCR; TCRdb's version includes in-frame clones alone and lacks a portion of them. The profile shows more than 120,000 clones, approximately 89% of them singletons. Findings and limits, study-wide: CD4 TCRs linked to vaccination spanned spike, dominating at 160-218 and 743-854. Just a handful of AZD1222 recipients were seropositive at baseline. Two doses of AZD1222 preceded a rise in Spike-specific TCR breadth and depth. Donor demographics were predominantly white British with a female majority; clonal diversity may be underestimated.

The source was peripheral blood, collected 28 days after the second AZD1222 dose. The sequence was collected from an adult who received the AZD1222 COVID-19 vaccine. The rearrangement links TRBV7-2 to TRBJ2-7; TRBD1 matches 9 bases. The CDR3 DNA follows: TGTGCCAGCAGCCTTACCGGGACAGGGAGATACGAGCAGTACTTC. This codes for CASSLTGTGRYEQYF.